The clone carrying this T cell receptor (beta chain) was found a few times. The entry originates in a study of blood T cells in healthy people across ages. A second PCR, run for about 6 to 11 cycles, used a sample-barcoded 5' primer plus a J-beta primer mix. TCRdb used MiXCR to reprocess the 5' RACE reads, holding one entry per CDR3 protein. The sample yields 650,000 to 1,000,000 distinct CDR3 sequences, 35% to 50% seen once. This CDR3 region has 12 residues. V was clipped by 6 bases and J by 1 base, with 7 bases between them. CDR1 MNHEY and CDR2 SMNVEV come from the germline V gene (reference sequence).

The sequenced sample consisted of blood. The TCR originated in an elderly man in good health. The rearrangement uses TRBV27 and TRBJ2-7; D might be TRBD1 (6 bases). CDR3 residues: CASRGQSYEQYF. CDR3 DNA: TGTGCCAGCAGGGGACAATCCTACGAGCAGTACTTC.